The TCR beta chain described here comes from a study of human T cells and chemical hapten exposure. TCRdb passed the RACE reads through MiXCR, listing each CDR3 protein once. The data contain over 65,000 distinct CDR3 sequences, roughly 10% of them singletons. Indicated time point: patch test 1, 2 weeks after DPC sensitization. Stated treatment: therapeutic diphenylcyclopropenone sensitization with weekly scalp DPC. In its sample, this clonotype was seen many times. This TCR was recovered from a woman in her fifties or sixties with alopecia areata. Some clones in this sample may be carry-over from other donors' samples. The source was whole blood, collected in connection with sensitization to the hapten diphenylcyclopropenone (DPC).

CDR3 protein: CASSGEGLAVDEQYF. The DNA of the CDR3 is TGTGCCAGCAGCGGGGAGGGACTAGCGGTTGACGAGCAGTACTTC. V gene TRBV9 combines with J gene TRBJ2-7, with 11 bases aligning to TRBD2. The CDR3 totals 15 residues. Germline CDR1 reads SGDLS; CDR2 reads YYNGEE. V dropped 3 bases and J dropped 5; count of bases not matched to a gene: 7.